The TCR beta chain described here comes from a study of cytomegalovirus exposure and HLA in healthy donors. The V gene end was trimmed by 3 bases and the J gene end by 3 bases; junction bases not matched to a gene: 1. This CDR3 contains 14 residues. Germline CDR1 SGHRS, CDR2 YFSETQ. Study-level findings and limits: Later analysis identified a missense DCLRE1C variant that was linked to TCR beta V- and J-gene trimming. Common viral pathogens seemed to be connected with several of the most significant clusters, according to a later analysis. The study recorded 164 TCR beta chains that were cytomegalovirus-associated.

PCR primers comprised 60 Vbeta and 13 Jbeta primers. TCRdb's table, derived via immunoSEQ multiplex PCR, lists solely in-frame clones and lacks some. The sample yields some 120,000 clones, 8% to 9.5% seen once. As concerns this clone: What it binds is unknown.

The rearrangement joins TRBV5-1 to TRBJ1-1; 11 bases line up with TRBD1. Sequencing used PBMCs. This TCR came from a man aged 40-55 years in good health and CMV-seronegative. The CDR3, as DNA: TGCGCCAGCAGCTGGGGACAGGGGGACACTGAAGCTTTCTTT. Translating gives CASSWGQGDTEAFF.